The 18 T cell receptor beta chains listed next were all sequenced from one sample in a study of blood T cell repertoires in COVID-19. Only in-frame clones appear in the TCRdb table, and some are missing; sequencing was by immunoSEQ multiplex PCR. Among roughly 95,000 clones, approximately 78% were seen once, and the ten largest hold about 7%. Sequenced material: peripheral blood. These receptors came from a man aged 45-60 years with active or convalescent COVID-19.

This sequence joins TRBV6-6 and TRBJ2-2; D not resolved. The CDR3 is made up of 12 amino acids. V was pared by 3 bases and J by 6 bases, with 5 bases between. The germline gives CDR1 MNHNY, CDR2 SVGAGI (reference sequence). The CDR3: CASSYIAGELFF. The DNA of the CDR3 is TGTGCCAGCAGTTATATTGCCGGGGAGCTGTTTTTT.

The V call is TRBV14, the J call TRBJ1-2; 7 bases line up with TRBD1. Trimming removed 1 base from V and 4 bases from J; junction bases left unmatched: 9. The CDR3 has 16 amino acids. In germline, CDR1 is SGHDN, CDR2 FVKESK. CDR3 bases: TGTGCCAGCAGCCAAGTCCGGGGACAGCTCGGCTATGGCTACACCTTC. This gives the protein CASSQVRGQLGYGYTF.

This sequence joins TRBV28 and TRBJ2-5; the match to TRBD1 covers 8 bases. The germline V gene has CDR1 MDHEN and CDR2 SYDVKM. Trimming cost V 4 bases and J 5 bases; bases outside gene matches: 6. There are 14 residues in the CDR3. The CDR3 nucleotides are TGTGCCAGCAGTTCTCCCAGGGGGCGGGAGACCCAGTACTTC. Amino acids: CASSSPRGRETQYF.

In this sample, this clone turned up a few times. The V call is TRBV4-3, the J call TRBJ1-6; 9 nucleotides agree with TRBD1. This CDR3 comprises 16 residues. Germline values: CDR1 LGHNA, CDR2 YSLEER. Unmatched junction bases numbered 6, after V lost 0 bases and J lost 9 bases. The CDR3 is CASSQDRTGDTSPLHF. CDR3 in DNA: TGCGCCAGCAGCCAAGATCGGACAGGGGATACTTCACCCCTCCACTTT.

The chain carries TRBV7-2 and TRBJ1-4, with 9 nucleotides matching TRBD1. CDR3 length: 14 amino acids. The J segment lost 8 bases and the V segment lost 2 bases, leaving 3 bases of the junction unmatched. The V gene's germline CDR1 is SGHTA and CDR2 FQGNSA. CDR3 sequence reads: CASSLNTGGEKLFF. The CDR3 DNA is TGTGCCAGCAGCTTAAATACAGGGGGCGAAAAACTGTTTTTT.

The rearrangement joins TRBV28 to TRBJ2-1, with unresolved D. Germline V lookup: CDR1 MDHEN, CDR2 SYDVKM. This CDR3 is built from 11 residues. Trimming removed 6 bases from V and 7 bases from J, with 7 bases in between. As DNA, the CDR3 is TGTGCCAGCAGCAACTATAATGAGCAGTTCTTC. This codes for CASSNYNEQFF. Combining the CDR3 with reference TRBV28 and TRBJ2-1 gives the whole variable domain DVKVTQSSRYLVKRTGEKVFLECVQDMDHENMFWYRQDPGLGLRLIYFSYDVKMKEKGDIPEGYSVSREKKERFSLILESASTNQTSMYLCASSNYNEQFFGPGTRLTVL.

The chain employs TRBV28 and TRBJ1-3; the match to TRBD1 covers 7 bases. Germline V lookup: CDR1 MDHEN, CDR2 SYDVKM. V shed 5 bases, J shed 2 bases, and the junction held 3 bases outside the gene matches. The length of the CDR3 is 14 residues. The CDR3 spells CASSATGAGNTIYF. Here the CDR3 DNA reads TGTGCCAGCAGTGCCACAGGGGCTGGAAACACCATATATTTT. Using reference TRBV28 and TRBJ1-3 for the parts outside the CDR3, the full variable domain is DVKVTQSSRYLVKRTGEKVFLECVQDMDHENMFWYRQDPGLGLRLIYFSYDVKMKEKGDIPEGYSVSREKKERFSLILESASTNQTSMYLCASSATGAGNTIYFGEGSWLTVV.

This clone appeared a single time. The chain has TRBV10-1 and TRBJ2-3; possibly TRBD1 for D (7 bases). The CDR3 is 15 residues long. Trimming cost V 0 bases and J 1 base, with 8 bases left between them. From germline, CDR1 is WNHNN and CDR2 SYGVQD (reference sequence). This CDR3 is CASSESRGGTDTQYF. Here the CDR3 DNA reads TGCGCCAGCAGTGAGTCCAGGGGGGGCACAGATACGCAGTATTTT.

The V and J genes are TRBV28 and TRBJ1-3; possibly TRBD1 for D (5 bases). The V end was cut by 6 bases, the J end by 4 bases, with 19 bases between. Germline CDR1 reads MDHEN; CDR2 reads SYDVKM. CDR3 size: 16 residues. CDR3 nucleotide sequence: TGTGCCAGCAGACCCCGGGGGGTGATGAGAGGAAACACCATATATTTT. Translated, it gives CASRPRGVMRGNTIYF. Looking up the rest from reference TRBV28 and TRBJ1-3 gives the full variable domain: DVKVTQSSRYLVKRTGEKVFLECVQDMDHENMFWYRQDPGLGLRLIYFSYDVKMKEKGDIPEGYSVSREKKERFSLILESASTNQTSMYLCASRPRGVMRGNTIYFGEGSWLTVV.

V and J are TRBV28 and TRBJ2-6, with D possibly being TRBD1 (6 bases). Trimming stripped 6 bases from V and 0 bases from J, with 18 bases between. The CDR3 contains 18 residues. The V gene's germline CDR1 is MDHEN and CDR2 SYDVKM. The CDR3 DNA follows: TGTGCCAGCAGCCATTCAACAGGGATCGGCTCTGGGGCCAACGTCCTGACTTTC. Its translation is CASSHSTGIGSGANVLTF.

The rearrangement uses TRBV6-4 and TRBJ1-6; TRBD1 matches 7 bases. The V segment lost 3 bases and the J segment 10 bases; nucleotides outside the gene matches: 3. Germline CDR1 MRHNA, CDR2 SNTAGT. This CDR3 is built from 13 residues. DNA for the CDR3: TGTGCCAGCAGTGAGGACAGGAGGTCACCCCTCCACTTT. Translation gives CASSEDRRSPLHF.

V usage is TRBV30 and J usage is TRBJ2-7, with TRBD1 as a possible D gene (6 bases). The CDR3 loop spans 13 amino acids. Germline V CDR1 and CDR2: GTSNPN, SVGIG (reference sequence). V was clipped by 3 bases and J by 2 bases, with 11 bases between them. CDR3 in DNA: TGTGCCTGGAGGGACAGTCAGGCCTACGAGCAGTACTTC. It encodes CAWRDSQAYEQYF.

The rearrangement links TRBV30 to TRBJ1-5, with 7 nucleotides matching TRBD1. Trimming removed 1 base from V and 7 bases from J; junction bases left unmatched: 4. Germline CDR1 reads GTSNPN; CDR2 reads SVGIG (reference sequence). The CDR3 has 13 amino acids. The CDR3 sequence: CAWSDQGGQPQHF. The DNA for the CDR3 is TGTGCCTGGAGTGATCAGGGGGGCCAGCCCCAGCATTTT.

A single count supports this clone. The V and J genes are TRBV12-3 or TRBV12-4 and TRBJ1-1; the D is unclear. CDR3 size: 10 residues. V dropped 8 bases and J dropped 2 bases, with 3 bases sitting between them. The CDR3 is CASGNTEAFF. The CDR3 DNA reads TGTGCCAGCGGCAACACTGAAGCTTTCTTT.

This rearrangement joins TRBV7-5 to TRBJ1-5. TRBV7-5 is assigned pseudogene status. The CDR3 is 15 amino acids. The CDR3 bases are TGTGTCAGAAGCTTAGTGGGGGGTTGCAATCAGCCCCAGCATTTT. It specifies CVRSLVGGCNQPQHF.

This clone has a count of ten or more. V usage is TRBV12-5 and J usage is TRBJ1-6, with a tentative D call TRBD1 (6 bases). The CDR3 loop spans 13 amino acids. The V and J ends lost 6 bases and 7 bases respectively, with 10 bases between them. Looked up from germline, CDR1 is LGHNT and CDR2 is FRNRAP. For the CDR3, the DNA is TGTGCTAGTGGCCTGGGGGCCAATTCACCCCTCCACTTT. It codes for CASGLGANSPLHF.

The chain is built from TRBV14 and TRBJ2-1; 8 bases line up with TRBD1. The V and J ends lost 4 bases and 6 bases, in that order; junction bases with no gene match: 8. The length of the CDR3 is 15 residues. Per germline, CDR1 SGHDN and CDR2 FVKESK. The CDR3 sequence is CASSPQGGGGNEQFF. The CDR3, as DNA: TGTGCCAGCAGCCCACAGGGGGGAGGTGGCAATGAGCAGTTCTTC.

The chain recombines TRBV5-1 with TRBJ1-5; TRBD1 might be the D (5 bases). V was pared by 0 bases and J by 3 bases, with 10 bases between. CDR3 length equals 15 residues. Germline V CDR1 and CDR2: SGHRS, YFSETQ. The CDR3 nucleotides are TGCGCCAGCAGCTTGGGAGACAGCCCCAATCAGCCCCAGCATTTT. Translating it yields CASSLGDSPNQPQHF.